This T cell receptor (beta chain) came from a study of patients and donors after allogeneic stem cell transplantation. TCRdb processed the RT-PCR reads anew with MiXCR; each CDR3 protein has one entry. The sample holds roughly 190,000 distinct CDR3 sequences, roughly 40% seen once. V was trimmed by 4 bases and J by 0 bases, leaving 3 bases between them. CDR1 SGHDN and CDR2 FVKESK come from the germline V gene. The CDR3 is 12 amino acids. This chain uses TRBV14 with TRBJ1-2; D gene ambiguous. This receptor was taken from a human donor who was either an allogeneic HSCT recipient or a stem cell or donor lymphocyte infusion donor (not recorded which). It is not recorded whose cells these are; they may come from a transplant donor. The sample comprised blood, either unsorted or a sorted T cell fraction (not recorded which). CDR3 coding DNA: TGTGCCAGCAGCCCGACTAACTATGGCTACACCTTC. This translates into CASSPTNYGYTF.